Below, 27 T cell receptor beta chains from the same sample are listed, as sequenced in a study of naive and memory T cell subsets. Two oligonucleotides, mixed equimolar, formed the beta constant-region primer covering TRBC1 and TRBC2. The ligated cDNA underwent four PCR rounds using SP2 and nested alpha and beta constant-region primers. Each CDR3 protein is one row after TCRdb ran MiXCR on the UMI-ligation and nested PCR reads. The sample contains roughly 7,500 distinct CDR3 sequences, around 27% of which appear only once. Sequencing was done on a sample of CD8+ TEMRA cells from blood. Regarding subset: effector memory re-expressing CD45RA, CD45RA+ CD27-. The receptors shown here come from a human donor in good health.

The CDR3 DNA sequence: TGTGCCAGCAGCTTGTTGGTTGGCGGGTGCACAGATACGCAGTATTTT. Protein sequence: CASSLLVGGCTDTQYF. The chain recombines TRBV5-4 with TRBJ2-3; maybe TRBD2 (5 bases). V lost 1 base to trimming and J lost 1 base, with 13 bases between them. The germline CDR1 and CDR2 sequences are SGHNT and YYREEE (reference sequence). The CDR3 sequence is 16 residues long.

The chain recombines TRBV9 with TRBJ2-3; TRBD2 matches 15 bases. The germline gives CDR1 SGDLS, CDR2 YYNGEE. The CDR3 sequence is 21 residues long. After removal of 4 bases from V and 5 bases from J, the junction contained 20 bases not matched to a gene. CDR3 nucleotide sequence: TGTGCCAGCAGCCTGACCGGGACTAGCGGGAGGCGGGAATTCGAGGGAGATACGCAGTATTTT. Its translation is CASSLTGTSGRREFEGDTQYF.

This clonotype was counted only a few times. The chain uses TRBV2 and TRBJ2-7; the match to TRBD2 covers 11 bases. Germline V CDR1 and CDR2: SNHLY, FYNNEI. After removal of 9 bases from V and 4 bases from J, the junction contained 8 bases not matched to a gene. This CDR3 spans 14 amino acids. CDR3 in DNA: TGTGCCAGTGAGACTAGCGGGACTTCTTACGAGCAGTACTTC. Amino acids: CASETSGTSYEQYF.

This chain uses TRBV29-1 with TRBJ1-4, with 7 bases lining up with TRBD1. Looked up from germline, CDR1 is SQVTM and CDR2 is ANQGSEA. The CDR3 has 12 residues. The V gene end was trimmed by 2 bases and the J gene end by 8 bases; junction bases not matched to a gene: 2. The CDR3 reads CSVETGEEKLFF. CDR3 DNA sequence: TGCAGCGTTGAAACAGGGGAGGAAAAACTGTTTTTT.

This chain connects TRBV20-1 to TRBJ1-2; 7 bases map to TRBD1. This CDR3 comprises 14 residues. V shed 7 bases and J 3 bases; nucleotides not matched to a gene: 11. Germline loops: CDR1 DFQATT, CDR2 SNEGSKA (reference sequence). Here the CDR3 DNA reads TGCAGTGACCCGTCCCAGGGGGTGTACTATGGCTACACCTTC. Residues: CSDPSQGVYYGYTF.

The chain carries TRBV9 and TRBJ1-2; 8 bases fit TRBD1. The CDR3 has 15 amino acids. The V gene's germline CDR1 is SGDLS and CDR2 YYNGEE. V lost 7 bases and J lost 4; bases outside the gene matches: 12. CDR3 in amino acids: CASASSGQGLYGYTF. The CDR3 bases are TGTGCCAGCGCCTCTTCCGGACAGGGCCTCTATGGCTACACCTTC.

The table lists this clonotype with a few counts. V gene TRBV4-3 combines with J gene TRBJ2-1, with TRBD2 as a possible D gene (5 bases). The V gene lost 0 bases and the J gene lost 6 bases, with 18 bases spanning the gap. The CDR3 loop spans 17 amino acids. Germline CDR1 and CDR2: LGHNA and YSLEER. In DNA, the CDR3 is TGCGCCAGCAGCCAAGATCATCCTAGCCTCGTCGGCAATGAGCAGTTCTTC. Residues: CASSQDHPSLVGNEQFF.

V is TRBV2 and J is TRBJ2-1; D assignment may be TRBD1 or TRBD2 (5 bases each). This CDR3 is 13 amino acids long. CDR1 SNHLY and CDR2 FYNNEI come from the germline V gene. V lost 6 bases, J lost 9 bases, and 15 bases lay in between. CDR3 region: CASSPPGAGEQFF. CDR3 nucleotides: TGTGCCAGCAGCCCCCCCGGGGCCGGTGAGCAGTTCTTC.

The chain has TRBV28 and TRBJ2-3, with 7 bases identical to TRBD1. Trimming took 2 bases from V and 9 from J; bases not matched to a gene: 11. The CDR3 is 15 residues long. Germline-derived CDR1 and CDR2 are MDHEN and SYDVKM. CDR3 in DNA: TGTGCCAGCAGTTTAGCAGGGGGACCTCTTAGGACGCAGTATTTT. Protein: CASSLAGGPLRTQYF.

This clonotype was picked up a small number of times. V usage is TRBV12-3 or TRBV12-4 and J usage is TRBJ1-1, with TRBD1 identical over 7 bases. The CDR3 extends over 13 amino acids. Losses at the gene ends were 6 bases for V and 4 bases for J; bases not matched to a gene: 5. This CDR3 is CASSPGTVTEAFF. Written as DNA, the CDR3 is TGTGCCAGCAGCCCAGGGACAGTCACTGAAGCTTTCTTT.

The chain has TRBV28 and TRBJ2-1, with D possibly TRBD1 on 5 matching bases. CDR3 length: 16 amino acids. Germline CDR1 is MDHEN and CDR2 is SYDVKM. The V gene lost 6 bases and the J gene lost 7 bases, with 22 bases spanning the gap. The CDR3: CASSNMVGLGNNEQFF. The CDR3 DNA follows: TGTGCCAGCAGCAACATGGTGGGGCTGGGGAATAATGAGCAGTTCTTC. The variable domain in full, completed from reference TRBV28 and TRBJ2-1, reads DVKVTQSSRYLVKRTGEKVFLECVQDMDHENMFWYRQDPGLGLRLIYFSYDVKMKEKGDIPEGYSVSREKKERFSLILESASTNQTSMYLCASSNMVGLGNNEQFFGPGTRLTVL.

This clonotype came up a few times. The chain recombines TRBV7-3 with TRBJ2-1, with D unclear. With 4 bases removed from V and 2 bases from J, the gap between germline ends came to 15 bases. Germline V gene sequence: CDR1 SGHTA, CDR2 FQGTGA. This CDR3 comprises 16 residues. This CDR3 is CASSSPERRAYNEQFF. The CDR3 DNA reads TGTGCCAGCAGCTCCCCCGAGAGGCGCGCCTACAATGAGCAGTTCTTC.

The CDR3 DNA is TGTGCCAGCAGCCCCCCTGGGAGCAACTACGAGCAGTACTTC. Its protein is CASSPPGSNYEQYF. The V call is TRBV7-9, the J call TRBJ2-7, with D possibly being TRBD2 (5 bases). Trimming shortened V by 5 bases and J by 3 bases, and 14 bases separated the two germline ends. Per the germline V gene, CDR1 is SEHNR and CDR2 is FQNEAQ (reference sequence). CDR3 size: 14 residues.

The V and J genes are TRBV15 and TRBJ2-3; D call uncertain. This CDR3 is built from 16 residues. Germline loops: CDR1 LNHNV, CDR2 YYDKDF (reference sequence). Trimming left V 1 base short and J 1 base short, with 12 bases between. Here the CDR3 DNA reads TGTGCCACCAGCAGAGGGGCCTCCTTTGGCACAGATACGCAGTATTTT. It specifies CATSRGASFGTDTQYF.

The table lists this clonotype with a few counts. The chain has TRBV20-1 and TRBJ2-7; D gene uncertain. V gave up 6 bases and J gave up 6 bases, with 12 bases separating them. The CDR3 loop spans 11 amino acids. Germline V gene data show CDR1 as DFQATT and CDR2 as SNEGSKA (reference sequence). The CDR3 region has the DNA TGCAGTGCGCAGAAGTCTCTCGAGCAGTACTTC. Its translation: CSAQKSLEQYF.

In DNA form, the CDR3 reads TGTGCCAGCGGGCCTAGCGGGACGAGTTCCTACAATGAGCAGTTCTTC. It codes for CASGPSGTSSYNEQFF. V usage is TRBV11-1 and J usage is TRBJ2-1; TRBD2 aligns across 9 bases. CDR1 and CDR2 (germline): SGHAT, FQDESV (reference sequence). V shed 8 bases and J 1 base; nucleotides not matched to a gene: 9. The CDR3 is 16 residues long. Complete variable domain (other parts from reference TRBV11-1 and TRBJ2-1): EAEVAQSPRYKITEKSQAVAFWCDPISGHATLYWYRQILGQGPELLVQFQDESVVDDSQLPKDRFSAERLKGVDSTLKIQPAELGDSAMYLCASGPSGTSSYNEQFFGPGTRLTVL.

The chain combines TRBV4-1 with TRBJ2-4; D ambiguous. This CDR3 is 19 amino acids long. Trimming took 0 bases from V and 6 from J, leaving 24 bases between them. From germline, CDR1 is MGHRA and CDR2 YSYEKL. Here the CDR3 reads CASSQDGRKLTRGRNIQYF. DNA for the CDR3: TGCGCCAGCAGCCAAGACGGCCGGAAACTGACCCGCGGTAGAAACATTCAGTACTTC.

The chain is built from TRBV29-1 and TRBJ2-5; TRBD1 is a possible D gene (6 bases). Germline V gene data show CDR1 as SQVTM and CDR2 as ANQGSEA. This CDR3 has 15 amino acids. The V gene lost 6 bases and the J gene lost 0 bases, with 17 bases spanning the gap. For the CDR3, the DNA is TGCAGCGTCCCACCCCCGGCAGGGGACCAAGAGACCCAGTACTTC. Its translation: CSVPPPAGDQETQYF.

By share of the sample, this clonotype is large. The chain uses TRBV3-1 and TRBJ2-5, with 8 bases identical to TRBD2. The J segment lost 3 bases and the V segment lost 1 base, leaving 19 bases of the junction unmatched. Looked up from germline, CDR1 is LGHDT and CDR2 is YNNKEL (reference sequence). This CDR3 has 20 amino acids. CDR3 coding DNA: TGTGCCAGCAGCCAAGGGGACGGCGGGGGGCCCGGACCCGATGAAGAGACCCAGTACTTC. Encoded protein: CASSQGDGGGPGPDEETQYF.

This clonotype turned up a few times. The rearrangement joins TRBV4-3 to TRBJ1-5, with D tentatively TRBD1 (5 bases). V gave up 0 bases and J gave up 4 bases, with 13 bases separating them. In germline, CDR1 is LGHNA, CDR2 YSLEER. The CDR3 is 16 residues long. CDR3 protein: CASSQDWGGRNQPQHF. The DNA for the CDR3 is TGCGCCAGCAGCCAAGATTGGGGCGGCAGAAATCAGCCCCAGCATTTT.

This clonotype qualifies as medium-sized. CDR3 loop: CASSLASLYRGETQYF. The CDR3, as DNA: TGTGCCAGCAGCTTGGCCTCTCTGTACCGCGGGGAGACCCAGTACTTC. The rearrangement uses TRBV7-6 and TRBJ2-5, with D perhaps matching TRBD2 (5 bases). Trimming stripped 3 bases from V and 5 bases from J, with 19 bases between. The CDR3 loop spans 16 amino acids. The germline V gene encodes CDR1 SGHVS and CDR2 FNYEAQ.

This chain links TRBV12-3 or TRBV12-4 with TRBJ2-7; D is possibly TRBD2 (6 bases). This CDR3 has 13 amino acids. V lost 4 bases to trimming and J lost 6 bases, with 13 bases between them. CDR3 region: CASSSLGSFEQYF. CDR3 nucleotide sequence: TGTGCCAGCAGTTCCCTCGGGAGCTTCGAGCAGTACTTC.

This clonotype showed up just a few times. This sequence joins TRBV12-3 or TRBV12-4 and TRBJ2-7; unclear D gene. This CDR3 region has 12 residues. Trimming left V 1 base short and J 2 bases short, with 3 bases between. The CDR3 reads CASSLEAYEQYF. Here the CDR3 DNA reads TGTGCCAGCAGTTTAGAGGCCTACGAGCAGTACTTC.

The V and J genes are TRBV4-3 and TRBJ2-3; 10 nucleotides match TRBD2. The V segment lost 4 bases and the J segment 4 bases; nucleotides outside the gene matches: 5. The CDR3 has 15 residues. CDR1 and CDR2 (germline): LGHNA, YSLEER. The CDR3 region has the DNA TGCGCCAGCAGCCCGGCTAGCGGGGGCCCAGATACGCAGTATTTT. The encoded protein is CASSPASGGPDTQYF.

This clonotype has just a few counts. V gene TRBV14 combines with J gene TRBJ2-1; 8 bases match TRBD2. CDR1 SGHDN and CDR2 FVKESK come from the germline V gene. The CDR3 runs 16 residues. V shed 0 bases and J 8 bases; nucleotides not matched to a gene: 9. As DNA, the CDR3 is TGTGCCAGCAGCCAAGAACCCGGAGCGGGAGTGGATGAGCAGTTCTTC. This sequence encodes CASSQEPGAGVDEQFF.

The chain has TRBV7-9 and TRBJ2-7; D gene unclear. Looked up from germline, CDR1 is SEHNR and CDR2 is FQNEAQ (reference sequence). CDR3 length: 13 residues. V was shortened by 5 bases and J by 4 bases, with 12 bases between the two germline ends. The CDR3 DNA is TGTGCCAGCAGCCTTCCAGGACGGTACGAGCAGTACTTC. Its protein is CASSLPGRYEQYF.

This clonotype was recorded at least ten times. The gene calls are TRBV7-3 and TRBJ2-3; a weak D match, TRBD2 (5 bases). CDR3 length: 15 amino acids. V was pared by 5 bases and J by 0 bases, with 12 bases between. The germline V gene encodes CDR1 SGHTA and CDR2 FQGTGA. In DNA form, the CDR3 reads TGTGCCAGCAGCCCAGCAAGCGGTAGCACAGATACGCAGTATTTT. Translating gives CASSPASGSTDTQYF.